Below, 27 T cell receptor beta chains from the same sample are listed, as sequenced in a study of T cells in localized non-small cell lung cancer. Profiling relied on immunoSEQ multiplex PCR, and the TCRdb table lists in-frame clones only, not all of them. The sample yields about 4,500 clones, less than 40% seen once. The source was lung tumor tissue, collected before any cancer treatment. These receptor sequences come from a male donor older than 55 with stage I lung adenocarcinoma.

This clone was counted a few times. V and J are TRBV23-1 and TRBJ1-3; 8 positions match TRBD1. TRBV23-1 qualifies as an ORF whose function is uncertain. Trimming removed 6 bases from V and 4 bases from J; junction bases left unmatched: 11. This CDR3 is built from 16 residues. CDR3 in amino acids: CASSPDPGGAGNTIYF. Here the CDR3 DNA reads TGCGCCAGCAGCCCAGATCCAGGGGGCGCCGGAAACACCATATATTTT.

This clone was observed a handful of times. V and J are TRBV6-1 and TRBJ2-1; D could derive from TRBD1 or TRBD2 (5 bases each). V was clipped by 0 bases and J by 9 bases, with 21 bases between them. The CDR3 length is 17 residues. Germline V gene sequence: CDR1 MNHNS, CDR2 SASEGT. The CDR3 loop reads CASSEAVRDRRWGEQFF. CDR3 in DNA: TGTGCCAGCAGTGAAGCGGTCCGGGACCGAAGATGGGGTGAGCAGTTCTTC.

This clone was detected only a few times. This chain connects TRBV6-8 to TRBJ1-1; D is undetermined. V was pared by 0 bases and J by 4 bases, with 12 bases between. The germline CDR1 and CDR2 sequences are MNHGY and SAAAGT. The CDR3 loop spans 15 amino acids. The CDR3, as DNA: TGTGCCAGCAGTTACTCTCGGACTCCAGGCACTGAAGCTTTCTTT. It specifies CASSYSRTPGTEAFF.

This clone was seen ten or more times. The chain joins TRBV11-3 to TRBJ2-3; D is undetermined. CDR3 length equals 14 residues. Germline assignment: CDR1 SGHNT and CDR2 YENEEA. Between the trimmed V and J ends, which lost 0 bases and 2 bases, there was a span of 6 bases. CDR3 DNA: TGTGCCAGCAGCTTAGAGCAGGTCACAGATACGCAGTATTTT. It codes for CASSLEQVTDTQYF.

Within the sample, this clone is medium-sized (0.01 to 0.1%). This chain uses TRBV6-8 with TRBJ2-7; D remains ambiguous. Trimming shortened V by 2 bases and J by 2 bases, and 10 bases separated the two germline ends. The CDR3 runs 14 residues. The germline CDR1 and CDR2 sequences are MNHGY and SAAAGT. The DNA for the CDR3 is TGTGCCAGCAGTTACGGAAGGCTTACCTACGAGCAGTACTTC. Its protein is CASSYGRLTYEQYF.

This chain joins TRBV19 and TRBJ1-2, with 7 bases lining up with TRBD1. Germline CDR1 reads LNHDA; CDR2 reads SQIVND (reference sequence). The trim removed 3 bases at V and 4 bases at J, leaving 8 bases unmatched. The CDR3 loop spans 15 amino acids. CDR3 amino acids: CASSIGPGGSYGYTF. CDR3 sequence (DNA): TGTGCCAGTAGTATCGGGCCAGGGGGAAGCTATGGCTACACCTTC. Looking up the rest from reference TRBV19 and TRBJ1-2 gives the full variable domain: DGGITQSPKYLFRKEGQNVTLSCEQNLNHDAMYWYRQDPGQGLRLIYYSQIVNDFQKGDIAEGYSVSREKKESFPLTVTSAQKNPTAFYLCASSIGPGGSYGYTFGSGTRLTVV.

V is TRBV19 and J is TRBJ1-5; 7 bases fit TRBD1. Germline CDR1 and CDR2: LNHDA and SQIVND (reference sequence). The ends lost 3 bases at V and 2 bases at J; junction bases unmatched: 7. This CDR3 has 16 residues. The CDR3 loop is CASSIPGQLRNQPQHF. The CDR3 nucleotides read TGTGCCAGTAGTATCCCGGGACAGCTGCGCAATCAGCCCCAGCATTTT.

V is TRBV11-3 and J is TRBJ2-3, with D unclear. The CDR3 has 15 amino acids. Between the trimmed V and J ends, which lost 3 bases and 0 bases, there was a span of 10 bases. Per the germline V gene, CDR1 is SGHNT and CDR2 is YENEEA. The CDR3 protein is CASSFLGRSTDTQYF. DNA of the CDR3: TGTGCCAGCAGCTTTCTTGGACGAAGCACAGATACGCAGTATTTT.

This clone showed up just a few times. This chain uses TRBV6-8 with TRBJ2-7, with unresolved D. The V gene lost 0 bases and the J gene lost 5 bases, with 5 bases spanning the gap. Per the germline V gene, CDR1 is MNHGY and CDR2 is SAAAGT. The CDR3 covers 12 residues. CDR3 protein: CASSYSGHEQYF. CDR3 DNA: TGTGCCAGCAGTTACTCAGGACACGAGCAGTACTTC.

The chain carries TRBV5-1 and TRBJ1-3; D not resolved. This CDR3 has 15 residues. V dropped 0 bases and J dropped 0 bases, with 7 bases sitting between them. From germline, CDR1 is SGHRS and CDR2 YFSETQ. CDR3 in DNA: TGCGCCAGCAGCTTGGAACCAAGCTCTGGAAACACCATATATTTT. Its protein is CASSLEPSSGNTIYF.

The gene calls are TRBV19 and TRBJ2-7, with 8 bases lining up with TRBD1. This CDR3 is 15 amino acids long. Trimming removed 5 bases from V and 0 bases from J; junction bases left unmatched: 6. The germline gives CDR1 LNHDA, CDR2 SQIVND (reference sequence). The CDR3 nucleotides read TGTGCCAGTAGTCGACAGGGGAAGGTCTCCTACGAGCAGTACTTC. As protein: CASSRQGKVSYEQYF.

CDR3 residues: CASGKGTGGGNQPQHF. CDR3 DNA sequence: TGTGCCAGCGGAAAAGGGACAGGGGGCGGCAATCAGCCCCAGCATTTT. This rearrangement joins TRBV6-8 to TRBJ1-5, with 12 bases lining up with TRBD1. Trimming took 8 bases from V and 2 from J; bases not matched to a gene: 7. The CDR3 extends over 16 amino acids. The germline V gene encodes CDR1 MNHGY and CDR2 SAAAGT.

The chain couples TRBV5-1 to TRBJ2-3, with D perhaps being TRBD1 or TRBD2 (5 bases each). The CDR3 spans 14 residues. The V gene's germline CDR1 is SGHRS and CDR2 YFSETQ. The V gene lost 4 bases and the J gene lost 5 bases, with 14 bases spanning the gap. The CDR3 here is CASSTTGAQDTQYF. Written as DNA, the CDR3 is TGCGCCAGCAGCACGACCGGGGCCCAAGATACGCAGTATTTT.

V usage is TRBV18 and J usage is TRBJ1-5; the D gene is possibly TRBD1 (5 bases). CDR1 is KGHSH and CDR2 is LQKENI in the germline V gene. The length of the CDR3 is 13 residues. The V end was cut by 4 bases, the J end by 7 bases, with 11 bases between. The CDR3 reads CASSRGESQPQHF. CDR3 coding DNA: TGTGCCAGCTCACGAGGGGAGTCCCAGCCCCAGCATTTT.

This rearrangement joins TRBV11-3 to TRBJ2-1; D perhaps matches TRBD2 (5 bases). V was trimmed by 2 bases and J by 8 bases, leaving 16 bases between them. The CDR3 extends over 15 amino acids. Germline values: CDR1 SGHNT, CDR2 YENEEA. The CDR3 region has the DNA TGTGCCAGCAGCTTAACGTTCGGGCCGGGGTATGAGCAGTTCTTC. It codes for CASSLTFGPGYEQFF.

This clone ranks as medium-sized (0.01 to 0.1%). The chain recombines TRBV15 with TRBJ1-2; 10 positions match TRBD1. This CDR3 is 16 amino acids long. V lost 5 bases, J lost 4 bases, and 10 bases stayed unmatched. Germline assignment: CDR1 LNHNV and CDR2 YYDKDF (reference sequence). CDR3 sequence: CATSYRQGAESYGYTF. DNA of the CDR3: TGTGCCACCAGCTACCGACAGGGGGCGGAAAGCTATGGCTACACCTTC. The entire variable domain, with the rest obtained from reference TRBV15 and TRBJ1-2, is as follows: DAMVIQNPRYQVTQFGKPVTLSCSQTLNHNVMYWYQQKSSQAPKLLFHYYDKDFNNEADTPDNFQSRRPNTSFCFLDIRSPGLGDTAMYLCATSYRQGAESYGYTFGSGTRLTVV.

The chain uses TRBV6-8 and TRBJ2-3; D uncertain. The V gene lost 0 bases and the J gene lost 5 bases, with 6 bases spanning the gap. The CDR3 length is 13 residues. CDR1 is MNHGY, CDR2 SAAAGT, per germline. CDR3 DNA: TGTGCCAGCAGTTACTCCCCACAAGATACGCAGTATTTT. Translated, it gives CASSYSPQDTQYF.

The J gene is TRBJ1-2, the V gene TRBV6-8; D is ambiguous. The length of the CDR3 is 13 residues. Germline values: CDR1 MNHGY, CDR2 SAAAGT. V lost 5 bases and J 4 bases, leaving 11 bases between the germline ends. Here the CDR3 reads CASSDGASYGYTF. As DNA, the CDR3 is TGTGCCAGCAGTGACGGCGCCTCCTATGGCTACACCTTC.

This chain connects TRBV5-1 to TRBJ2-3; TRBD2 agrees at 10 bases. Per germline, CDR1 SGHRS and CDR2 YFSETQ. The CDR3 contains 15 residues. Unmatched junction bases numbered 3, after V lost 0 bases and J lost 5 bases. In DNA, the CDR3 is TGCGCCAGCAGCTTGGAAGCGGGGGGGCGAGATACGCAGTATTTT. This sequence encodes CASSLEAGGRDTQYF.

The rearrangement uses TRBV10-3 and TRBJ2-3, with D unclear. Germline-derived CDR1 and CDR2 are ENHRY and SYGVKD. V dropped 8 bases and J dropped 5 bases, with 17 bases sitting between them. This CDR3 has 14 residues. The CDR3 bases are TGTGCCATCTCGACCCGTGGTGATGGAGATACGCAGTATTTT. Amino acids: CAISTRGDGDTQYF.

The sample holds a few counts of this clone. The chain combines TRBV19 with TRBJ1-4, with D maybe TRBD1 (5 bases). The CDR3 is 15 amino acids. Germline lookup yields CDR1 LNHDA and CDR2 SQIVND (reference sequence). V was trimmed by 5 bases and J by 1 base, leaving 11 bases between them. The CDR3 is CASSPNRITNEKLFF. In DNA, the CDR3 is TGTGCCAGTAGTCCCAACAGGATAACTAATGAAAAACTGTTTTTT.

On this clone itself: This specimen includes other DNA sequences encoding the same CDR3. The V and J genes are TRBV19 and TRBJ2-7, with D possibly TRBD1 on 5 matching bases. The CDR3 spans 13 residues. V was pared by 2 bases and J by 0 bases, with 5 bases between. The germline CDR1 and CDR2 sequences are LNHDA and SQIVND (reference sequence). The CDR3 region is CASSIQGSYEQYF. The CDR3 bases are TGTGCCAGTAGTATACAGGGCTCCTACGAGCAGTACTTC.

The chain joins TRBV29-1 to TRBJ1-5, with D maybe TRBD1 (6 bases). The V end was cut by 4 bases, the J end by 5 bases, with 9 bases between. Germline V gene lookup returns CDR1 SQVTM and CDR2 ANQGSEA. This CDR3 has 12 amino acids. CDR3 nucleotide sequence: TGCAGCGTTGCAGGGGCTGATCAGCCCCAGCATTTT. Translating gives CSVAGADQPQHF.

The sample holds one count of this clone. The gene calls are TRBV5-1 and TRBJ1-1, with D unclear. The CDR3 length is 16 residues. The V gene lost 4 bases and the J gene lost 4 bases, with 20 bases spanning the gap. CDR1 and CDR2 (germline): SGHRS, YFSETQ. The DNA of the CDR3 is TGCGCCAGCAGCGACCCCAGGTGGGGTGGCGGCACTGAAGCTTTCTTT. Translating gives CASSDPRWGGGTEAFF.

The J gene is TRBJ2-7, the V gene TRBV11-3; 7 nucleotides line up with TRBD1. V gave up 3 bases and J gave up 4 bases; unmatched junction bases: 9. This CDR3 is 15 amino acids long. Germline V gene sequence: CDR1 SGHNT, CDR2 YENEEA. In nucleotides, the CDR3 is TGTGCCAGCAGCTTTTCCGGGACAGACCTTTACGAGCAGTACTTC. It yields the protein CASSFSGTDLYEQYF.

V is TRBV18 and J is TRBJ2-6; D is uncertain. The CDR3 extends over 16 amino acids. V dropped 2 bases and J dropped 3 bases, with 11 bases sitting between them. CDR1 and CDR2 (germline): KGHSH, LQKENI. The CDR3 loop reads CASSPSITDGANVLTF. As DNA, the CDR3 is TGTGCCAGCTCACCATCGATTACTGATGGGGCCAACGTCCTGACTTTC.

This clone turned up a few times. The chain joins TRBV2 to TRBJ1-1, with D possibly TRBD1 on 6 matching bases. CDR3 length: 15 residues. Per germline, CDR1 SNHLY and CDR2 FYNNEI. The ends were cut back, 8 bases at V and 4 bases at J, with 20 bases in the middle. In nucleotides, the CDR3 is TGTGCCAGCGGCTTCCAAAGGGGGGGGAGCACTGAAGCTTTCTTT. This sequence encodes CASGFQRGGSTEAFF.